These 28 T cell receptor beta chains were sequenced from one sample in a study of OX40 agonist ivuxolimab in advanced cancers. The data were produced by immunoSEQ multiplex PCR, yet TCRdb's version contains in-frame clones alone and is incomplete. The data show 15,000 to 20,000 clones, about four fifths seen once. The starting material was CD4+ or CD8+ T cells sorted from blood, obtained in a trial of the OX40 agonist ivuxolimab. The receptors stem from an adult with an advanced solid tumor such as melanoma, head and neck, liver or kidney cancer.

The chain employs TRBV4-1 and TRBJ2-2; the D is unclear. CDR3 length: 16 amino acids. Germline V lookup: CDR1 MGHRA, CDR2 YSYEKL. V shed 0 bases and J shed 0 bases, with 8 bases lying between them. This chain's CDR3 is CASSQEQNTNTGELFF. For the CDR3, the DNA is TGCGCCAGCAGCCAAGAACAGAACACGAACACCGGGGAGCTGTTTTTT.

The chain has TRBV7-9 and TRBJ2-2; no reliable D call. The CDR3 totals 11 residues. The V gene lost 5 bases and the J gene lost 4 bases, with 2 bases spanning the gap. Germline V gene data show CDR1 as SEHNR and CDR2 as FQNEAQ (reference sequence). The CDR3 spells CASSRTGELFF. The CDR3 DNA sequence: TGTGCCAGCAGCCGCACCGGGGAGCTGTTTTTT.

This chain connects TRBV27 to TRBJ1-2; D uncertain. Germline CDR1 MNHEY, CDR2 SMNVEV (reference sequence). V shed 6 bases and J shed 2 bases, with 16 bases lying between them. The CDR3 totals 15 residues. CDR3 protein: CASRDGRGGNYGYTF. The DNA for the CDR3 is TGTGCCAGCAGGGACGGGCGGGGAGGGAACTATGGCTACACCTTC.

The chain uses TRBV9 and TRBJ1-1, with D unclear. The CDR3 is 16 amino acids. V was shortened by 0 bases and J by 0 bases, with 12 bases between the two germline ends. Germline CDR1 SGDLS, CDR2 YYNGEE. The CDR3 region is CASSVGAAVMNTEAFF. The CDR3 DNA sequence: TGTGCCAGCAGCGTAGGGGCAGCCGTAATGAACACTGAAGCTTTCTTT.

The J gene is TRBJ1-2, the V gene TRBV6-6; no reliable D call. Trimming shortened V by 7 bases and J by 8 bases, and 20 bases separated the two germline ends. The germline V gene encodes CDR1 MNHNY and CDR2 SVGAGI (reference sequence). CDR3 length: 14 amino acids. DNA for the CDR3: TGTGCCAGCATCCCCCGTGGGATTGCAGGCGGCTACACCTTC. Its translation is CASIPRGIAGGYTF.

This chain joins TRBV6-6 and TRBJ2-2; weak D call: TRBD2 (5 bases). This CDR3 contains 12 residues. Germline V lookup: CDR1 MNHNY, CDR2 SVGAGI (reference sequence). Between the trimmed V and J ends, which lost 2 bases and 7 bases, there was a span of 5 bases. The CDR3 DNA follows: TGTGCCAGCAGTTACGAGGGCGGGGAGCTGTTTTTT. As protein: CASSYEGGELFF.

The rearrangement links TRBV9 to TRBJ2-7, with no clear D. Germline CDR1 SGDLS, CDR2 YYNGEE. The V end lost 0 bases, the J end lost 2 bases, and 6 bases lay between the germline ends. The CDR3 sequence is 13 residues long. The chain's CDR3 is CASSVGEPYEQYF. The CDR3 nucleotides read TGTGCCAGCAGCGTAGGCGAGCCCTACGAGCAGTACTTC.

The CDR3 coding sequence is TGTGCCAGCAGCTTAGAGGCGGCCAGGGTAACTTTCTTT. It codes for CASSLEAARVTFF. The chain recombines TRBV7-9 with TRBJ1-1, with D maybe TRBD1 (5 bases). The ends were cut back, 1 base at V and 12 bases at J, with 15 bases in the middle. CDR1 is SEHNR, CDR2 FQNEAQ, per germline (reference sequence). The CDR3 runs to 13 residues. The entire variable domain, with the rest obtained from reference TRBV7-9 and TRBJ1-1, is as follows: DTGVSQNPRHKITKRGQNVTFRCDPISEHNRLYWYRQTLGQGPEFLTYFQNEAQLEKSRLLSDRFSAERPKGSFSTLEIQRTEQGDSAMYLCASSLEAARVTFFGQGTRLTVV.

This rearrangement joins TRBV14 to TRBJ2-1; 9 bases map to TRBD1. CDR3 length equals 14 residues. Germline-derived CDR1 and CDR2 are SGHDN and FVKESK. With 2 bases clipped from V and 6 bases from J, the junction kept 2 bases outside the gene matches. The CDR3 region is CASSQLQGANEQFF. In DNA, the CDR3 is TGTGCCAGCAGCCAATTACAGGGGGCCAATGAGCAGTTCTTC.

This clone is a singleton in its sample. The J gene is TRBJ2-1, the V gene TRBV5-3; D is perhaps TRBD2 (7 bases). TRBV5-3 is treated as an ORF (open reading frame) with a function not yet certain. The V gene lost 3 bases and the J gene lost 3 bases, with 19 bases spanning the gap. The CDR3 sequence is 17 residues long. The CDR3 is CARSSPNRGAVYNEQFF. CDR3 sequence (DNA): TGTGCCAGAAGCTCCCCTAATCGGGGGGCAGTCTACAATGAGCAGTTCTTC.

This clone was detected only once. The chain recombines TRBV18 with TRBJ2-2; D remains unclear. The CDR3 covers 14 residues. Germline values: CDR1 KGHSH, CDR2 LQKENI. The ends were cut back, 6 bases at V and 1 base at J, with 9 bases in the middle. The CDR3 DNA reads TGTGCCAGCTCCCCTCTAGGGAACACCGGGGAGCTGTTTTTT. It encodes CASSPLGNTGELFF.

The chain employs TRBV7-3 and TRBJ2-2, with TRBD2 as a possible D gene (7 bases). This CDR3 region has 14 residues. Trimming removed 5 bases from V and 5 bases from J, with 12 bases in between. In germline, CDR1 is SGHTA, CDR2 FQGTGA. CDR3 sequence reads: CASSTRGGTGELFF. In DNA, the CDR3 is TGTGCCAGCAGCACCAGGGGAGGGACCGGGGAGCTGTTTTTT.

This clone has a single count. The chain employs TRBV27 and TRBJ2-3; D perhaps matches TRBD2 (6 bases). The CDR3 is made up of 14 amino acids. Trimming shortened V by 8 bases and J by 5 bases, and 17 bases separated the two germline ends. The germline V gene encodes CDR1 MNHEY and CDR2 SMNVEV (reference sequence). DNA for the CDR3: TGTGCCAGCTCTGAGCAGTGGACTATAGATACGCAGTATTTT. Translated, it gives CASSEQWTIDTQYF.

The CDR3: CASSQTRGGSPPQHF. The CDR3 DNA reads as TGCGCCAGCAGCCAAACAAGGGGGGGTTCTCCGCCCCAGCATTTT. This chain connects TRBV4-1 to TRBJ1-5, with D possibly TRBD1 on 6 matching bases. CDR1 and CDR2 (germline): MGHRA, YSYEKL. With 2 bases removed from V and 9 bases from J, the gap between germline ends came to 17 bases. This CDR3 region has 15 residues.

This chain links TRBV30 with TRBJ1-5; D gene uncertain. The length of the CDR3 is 13 residues. Germline V lookup: CDR1 GTSNPN, CDR2 SVGIG (reference sequence). The V and J ends lost 4 bases and 0 bases respectively, with 7 bases between them. CDR3 amino acids: CAWTGHSNQPQHF. The CDR3 DNA sequence: TGTGCCTGGACCGGTCATAGCAATCAGCCCCAGCATTTT.

Only a few counts were recorded for this clone. The chain joins TRBV2 to TRBJ1-6, with D uncertain. Trimming left V 6 bases short and J 10 bases short, with 7 bases between. Germline CDR1 reads SNHLY; CDR2 reads FYNNEI. There are 11 residues in the CDR3. CDR3 DNA sequence: TGTGCCAGCAGGGAGGGATCACCCCTCCACTTT. Translated, it gives CASREGSPLHF.

The genes are TRBV5-1 and TRBJ1-1, with D perhaps matching TRBD1 (5 bases). Trimming cost V 3 bases and J 5 bases, with 5 bases left between them. Germline V gives CDR1 SGHRS, CDR2 YFSETQ. The CDR3 sequence is 11 residues long. CDR3 sequence reads: CASSWGTEAFF. The CDR3 bases are TGCGCCAGCAGCTGGGGGACTGAAGCTTTCTTT.

This clone was detected only a few times. This rearrangement joins TRBV11-3 to TRBJ1-1; tentatively, D is TRBD1 (6 bases). CDR1 is SGHNT, CDR2 YENEEA, per germline. The CDR3 loop spans 11 amino acids. V shed 10 bases and J shed 6 bases, with 12 bases lying between them. The CDR3 DNA follows: TGTGCCACTGCTGAGGGGGCTGAAGCTTTCTTT. Its translation: CATAEGAEAFF.

The rearrangement uses TRBV6-1 and TRBJ2-5; D may correspond to TRBD1 or TRBD2 (5 bases each). Trimming shortened V by 7 bases and J by 6 bases, and 18 bases separated the two germline ends. CDR1 and CDR2 (germline): MNHNS, SASEGT. CDR3 length: 14 amino acids. The CDR3 spells CASNQLGDGKTQYF. The CDR3 region has the DNA TGTGCCAGCAACCAACTAGGGGACGGGAAGACCCAGTACTTC.

The V gene is TRBV25-1, the J gene TRBJ1-2, with a weak D call TRBD1 (6 bases). Germline CDR1 is MGHDK and CDR2 is SYGVNS. Trimming took 1 base from V and 6 from J, leaving 15 bases between them. The CDR3 extends over 15 amino acids. The CDR3, as DNA: TGTGCCAGCAGTGAATGGGGACAAGCTCCAAATGGCTACACCTTC. Translated, it gives CASSEWGQAPNGYTF.

This chain links TRBV11-3 with TRBJ2-1, with TRBD2 matching over 8 bases. The CDR3 sequence is 15 residues long. From germline, CDR1 is SGHNT and CDR2 YENEEA. The J segment lost 0 bases and the V segment lost 4 bases, leaving 2 bases of the junction unmatched. CDR3 protein: CASSSAGGSYNEQFF. The DNA for the CDR3 is TGTGCCAGCAGCTCCGCGGGGGGCTCCTACAATGAGCAGTTCTTC.

This chain links TRBV5-8 with TRBJ2-7; possibly TRBD2 for D (5 bases). With 0 bases removed from V and 7 bases from J, the gap between germline ends came to 14 bases. The CDR3 runs to 14 residues. Germline V gene sequence: CDR1 SGHTS, CDR2 YDEGEE. This CDR3 reads CASSLVLGSGEQYF. The CDR3 region has the DNA TGTGCCAGCAGCTTGGTCCTGGGGTCGGGGGAGCAGTACTTC.

This chain links TRBV28 with TRBJ2-7; D gene ambiguous. The V end was cut by 2 bases, the J end by 2 bases, with 22 bases between. Germline loops: CDR1 MDHEN, CDR2 SYDVKM. The CDR3 loop spans 18 amino acids. In nucleotides, the CDR3 is TGTGCCAGCAGTTTACGTGGCGAGCCAACGGCACACACCTACGAGCAGTACTTC. Translated: CASSLRGEPTAHTYEQYF. The variable domain in full, with the rest retrieved from reference TRBV28 and TRBJ2-7, is DVKVTQSSRYLVKRTGEKVFLECVQDMDHENMFWYRQDPGLGLRLIYFSYDVKMKEKGDIPEGYSVSREKKERFSLILESASTNQTSMYLCASSLRGEPTAHTYEQYFGPGTRLTVT.

This clone turned up a few times. This chain uses TRBV7-2 with TRBJ2-7; no clear D. The CDR3 spans 14 residues. V was shortened by 6 bases and J by 0 bases, with 12 bases between the two germline ends. In germline, CDR1 is SGHTA, CDR2 FQGNSA. CDR3 sequence (DNA): TGTGCCAGCAGATCAGAGGCGTTCTCCTACGAGCAGTACTTC. Translated: CASRSEAFSYEQYF.

The V gene is TRBV6-1, the J gene TRBJ1-2; D ambiguous. Germline CDR1 and CDR2: MNHNS and SASEGT. V was pared by 11 bases and J by 3 bases, with 7 bases between. This CDR3 is built from 10 residues. CDR3 protein: CASRYYGYTF. In DNA form, the CDR3 reads TGTGCCTCCAGATACTATGGCTACACCTTC.

The gene calls are TRBV7-7 and TRBJ1-4; 8 positions agree with TRBD1. Germline V lookup: CDR1 SSHAT, CDR2 FNYEAQ (reference sequence). V was clipped by 5 bases and J by 5 bases; unmatched bases: 7. The CDR3 length is 15 residues. CDR3 DNA: TGTGCCAGCAGCCCCTCGGACAGGGTCAATGAAAAACTGTTTTTT. Translated, it gives CASSPSDRVNEKLFF.

The J gene is TRBJ2-3, the V gene TRBV7-9, with 8 bases aligning to TRBD1. Germline values: CDR1 SEHNR, CDR2 FQNEAQ (reference sequence). This CDR3 has 16 amino acids. Germline trimming cut 5 bases from V and 9 bases from J; bases unmatched to any gene: 16. In nucleotides, the CDR3 is TGTGCCAGCAGCCCTACCATGGACAGGGACGTCGCAACGCAGTATTTT. It codes for CASSPTMDRDVATQYF.

The chain recombines TRBV27 with TRBJ1-3; tentatively, D is TRBD1 (5 bases). This CDR3 is 13 amino acids long. Germline CDR1 reads MNHEY; CDR2 reads SMNVEV (reference sequence). Trimming left V 8 bases short and J 0 bases short, with 8 bases between. This CDR3 is CASRGPSGNTIYF. The DNA of the CDR3 is TGTGCCAGCCGGGGCCCCTCTGGAAACACCATATATTTT.